Presented here are 9 T cell receptor beta chains from one specimen sequenced in a study of CD8 T cells in Susac syndrome. RNA totalling roughly 0.45 to 1 ug underwent reverse transcription with random hexamers. One entry per CDR3 protein results from TCRdb running MiXCR on the immunoSEQ multiplex PCR reads. The table includes a few hundred thousand distinct CDR3 sequences, roughly 93% detected once. Sequenced material: CD4+ T cells from PBMCs. These receptors came from a human donor with Susac syndrome.

CDR3 loop: CASSQRTGLNTEAFF. The CDR3 DNA follows: TGTGCCAGCAGCCAAAGGACAGGGTTGAACACTGAAGCTTTCTTT. V usage is TRBV14 and J usage is TRBJ1-1; 8 nucleotides line up with TRBD1. Germline trimming cut 2 bases from V and 0 bases from J; bases unmatched to any gene: 2. This CDR3 has 15 residues. The germline V gene has CDR1 SGHDN and CDR2 FVKESK.

The chain carries TRBV24-1 and TRBJ2-2; 7 bases are shared with TRBD2. J gave up 6 bases and V 5 bases, and 8 bases lay outside the gene matches. The CDR3 covers 15 residues. Germline V gives CDR1 KGHDR, CDR2 SFDVKD. In DNA form, the CDR3 reads TGTGCCACCAGTGCCGGGACTAAATCCGCCGGGGAGCTGTTTTTT. Protein: CATSAGTKSAGELFF.

As to this clonotype: One end of the junction does not line up with germline, which may come from a read error. The chain has TRBV12-3 or TRBV12-4 and TRBJ1-5, with 7 bases fitting TRBD1. The CDR3 sequence is 14 residues long. Written as DNA, the CDR3 is TGTGCCAGCAGCTCGGGACAGTTCCATCAGCACCAGCATTTT. Its protein product is CASSSGQFHQHQHF.

The CDR3 protein is CASSRSYNEKLFF. CDR3 nucleotides: TGTGCCAGCAGCCGCAGTTATAATGAAAAACTGTTTTTT. The chain is built from TRBV14 and TRBJ1-4; D is uncertain. This CDR3 contains 13 residues. The germline V gene has CDR1 SGHDN and CDR2 FVKESK. V was trimmed by 4 bases and J by 4 bases, leaving 7 bases between them.

The chain joins TRBV6-4 to TRBJ1-1; D not resolved. This CDR3 region has 14 residues. V was trimmed by 0 bases and J by 5 bases, leaving 10 bases between them. CDR1 MRHNA and CDR2 SNTAGT come from the germline V gene. The CDR3 coding sequence is TGTGCCAGCAGTGACTCGGGCCGGAGGACTGAAGCTTTCTTT. This gives the protein CASSDSGRRTEAFF.

The chain couples TRBV6-5 to TRBJ2-3; D unresolved. The V gene lost 0 bases and the J gene lost 3 bases, with 13 bases spanning the gap. The CDR3 contains 16 residues. Germline assignment: CDR1 MNHEY and CDR2 SVGAGI. The CDR3 region is CASSYSGSQRTDTQYF. In DNA form, the CDR3 reads TGTGCCAGCAGTTACTCTGGGTCTCAGAGGACAGATACGCAGTATTTT.

The genes are TRBV28 and TRBJ1-5, with TRBD1 as a possible D gene (5 bases). The length of the CDR3 is 13 residues. CDR1 and CDR2 from the germline V gene are MDHEN and SYDVKM. V shed 4 bases and J shed 6 bases, with 10 bases lying between them. CDR3 residues: CASSSRGGQPQHF. In DNA, the CDR3 is TGTGCCAGCAGTTCCCGCGGGGGTCAGCCCCAGCATTTT.

The chain combines TRBV2 with TRBJ1-4; TRBD1 agrees at 9 bases. J was trimmed by 5 bases and V by 3 bases; bases with no gene match: 4. The CDR3 totals 15 residues. Germline CDR1 is SNHLY and CDR2 is FYNNEI. CDR3 loop: CASSEDRGRNEKLFF. CDR3 in DNA: TGTGCCAGCAGTGAGGACAGGGGCCGAAATGAAAAACTGTTTTTT.

The V and J genes are TRBV4-2 and TRBJ2-7, with TRBD2 matching 12 bases. The CDR3 extends over 16 amino acids. Trimming at V came to 4 bases and at J to 2 bases, leaving 6 bases not matched to a gene. Germline V CDR1 and CDR2: LGHNA, YNFKEQ. The CDR3 spells CASSPRTSGDTYEQYF. The CDR3 nucleotides read TGTGCCAGCAGCCCCAGGACTAGCGGGGACACCTACGAGCAGTACTTC.